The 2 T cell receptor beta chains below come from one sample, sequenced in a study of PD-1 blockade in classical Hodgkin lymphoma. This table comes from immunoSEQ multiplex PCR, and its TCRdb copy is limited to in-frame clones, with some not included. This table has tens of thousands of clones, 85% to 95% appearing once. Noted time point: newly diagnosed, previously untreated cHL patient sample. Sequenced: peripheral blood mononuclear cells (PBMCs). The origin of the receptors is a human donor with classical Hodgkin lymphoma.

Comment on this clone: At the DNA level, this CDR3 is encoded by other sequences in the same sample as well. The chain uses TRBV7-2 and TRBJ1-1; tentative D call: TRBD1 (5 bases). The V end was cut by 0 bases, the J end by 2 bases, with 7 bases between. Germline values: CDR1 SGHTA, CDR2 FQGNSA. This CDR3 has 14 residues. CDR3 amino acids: CASSLAGVNTEAFF. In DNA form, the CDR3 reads TGTGCCAGCAGCTTAGCAGGGGTCAACACTGAAGCTTTCTTT.

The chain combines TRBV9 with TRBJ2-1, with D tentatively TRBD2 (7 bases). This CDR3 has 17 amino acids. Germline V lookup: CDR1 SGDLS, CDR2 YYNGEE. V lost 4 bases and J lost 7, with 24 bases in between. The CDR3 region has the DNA TGTGCCAGCAGCCGGGGAGGGAGGGGCCCAGGGGTGAATGAGCAGTTCTTC. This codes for CASSRGGRGPGVNEQFF.